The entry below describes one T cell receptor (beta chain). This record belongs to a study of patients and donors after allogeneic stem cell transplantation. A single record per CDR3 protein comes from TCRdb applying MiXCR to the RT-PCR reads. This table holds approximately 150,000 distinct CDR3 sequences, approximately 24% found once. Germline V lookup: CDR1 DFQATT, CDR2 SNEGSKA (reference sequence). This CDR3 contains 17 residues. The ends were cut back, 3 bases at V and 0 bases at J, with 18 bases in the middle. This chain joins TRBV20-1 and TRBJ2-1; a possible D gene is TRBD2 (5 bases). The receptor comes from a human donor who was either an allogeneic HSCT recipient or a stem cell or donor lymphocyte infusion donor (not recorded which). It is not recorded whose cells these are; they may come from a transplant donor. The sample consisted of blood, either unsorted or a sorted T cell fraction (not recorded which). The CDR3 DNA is TGCAGTGCTAGTCGGAGGATTAGACTTAGCTCCTACAATGAGCAGTTCTTC. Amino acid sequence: CSASRRIRLSSYNEQFF.